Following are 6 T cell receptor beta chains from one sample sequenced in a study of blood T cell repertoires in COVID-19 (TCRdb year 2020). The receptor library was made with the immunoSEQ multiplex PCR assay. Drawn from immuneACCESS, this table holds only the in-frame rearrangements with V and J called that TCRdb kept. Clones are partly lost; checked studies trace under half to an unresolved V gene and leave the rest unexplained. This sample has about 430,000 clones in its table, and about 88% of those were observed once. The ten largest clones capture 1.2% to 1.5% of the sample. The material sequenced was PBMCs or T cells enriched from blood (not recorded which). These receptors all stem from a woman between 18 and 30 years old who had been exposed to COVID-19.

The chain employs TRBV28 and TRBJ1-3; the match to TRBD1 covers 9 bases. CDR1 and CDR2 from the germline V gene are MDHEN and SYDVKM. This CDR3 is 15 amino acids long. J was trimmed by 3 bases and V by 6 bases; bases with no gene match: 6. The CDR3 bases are TGTGCCAGCAGGGCACAGGGGGCGAATGGAAACACCATATATTTT. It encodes CASRAQGANGNTIYF.

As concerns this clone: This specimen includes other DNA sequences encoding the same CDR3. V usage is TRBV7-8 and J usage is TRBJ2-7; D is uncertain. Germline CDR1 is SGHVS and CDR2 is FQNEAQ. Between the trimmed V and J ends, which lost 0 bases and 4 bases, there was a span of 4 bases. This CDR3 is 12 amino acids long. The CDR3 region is CASSLAAYEQYF. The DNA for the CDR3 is TGTGCCAGCAGCTTAGCGGCTTACGAGCAGTACTTC.

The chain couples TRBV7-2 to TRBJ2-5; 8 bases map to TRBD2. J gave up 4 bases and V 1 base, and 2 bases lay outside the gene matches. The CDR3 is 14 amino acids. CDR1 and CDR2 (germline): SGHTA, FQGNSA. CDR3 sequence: CASSLVRGGETQYF. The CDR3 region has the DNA TGTGCCAGCAGCTTAGTTCGGGGGGGAGAGACCCAGTACTTC.

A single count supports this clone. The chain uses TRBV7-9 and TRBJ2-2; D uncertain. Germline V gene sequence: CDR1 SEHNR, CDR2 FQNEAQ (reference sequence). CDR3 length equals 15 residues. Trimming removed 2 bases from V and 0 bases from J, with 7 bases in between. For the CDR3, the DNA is TGTGCCAGCAGCTTATACAGTGCGAACACCGGGGAGCTGTTTTTT. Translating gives CASSLYSANTGELFF.

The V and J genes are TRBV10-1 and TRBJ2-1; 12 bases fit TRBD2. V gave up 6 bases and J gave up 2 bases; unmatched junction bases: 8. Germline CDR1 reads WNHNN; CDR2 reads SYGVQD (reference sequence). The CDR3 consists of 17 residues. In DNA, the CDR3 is TGCGCCAGCAGCGACCTACTAGCGGGGGGCCCCTACAATGAGCAGTTCTTC. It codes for CASSDLLAGGPYNEQFF.

CDR3 amino acids: CASSYDRGRLNEQYF. CDR3 DNA: TGTGCCAGCAGTTACGACAGGGGCCGTCTGAACGAGCAGTACTTC. The rearrangement links TRBV6-5 to TRBJ2-7, with TRBD1 identical over 8 bases. Germline-derived CDR1 and CDR2 are MNHEY and SVGAGI. J gave up 5 bases and V 2 bases, and 8 bases lay outside the gene matches. The CDR3 runs to 15 residues.